These 4 T cell receptor beta chains came from one sample sequenced in a study of cytomegalovirus exposure and HLA in healthy donors. PCR primers comprised 60 Vbeta and 13 Jbeta primers. The table came from immunoSEQ multiplex PCR; TCRdb's copy has only in-frame clones and leaves some out. The data hold some 160,000 clones, with 70% to 90% observed a single time. The sample comprised PBMCs. These TCRs come from a woman aged 40 to 50 in good health and CMV-seropositive.

V gene TRBV7-3 combines with J gene TRBJ1-1; D is ambiguous. Germline V lookup: CDR1 SGHTA, CDR2 FQGTGA. The germline V and J ends were trimmed by 2 bases and 4 bases, with 14 bases remaining between them. The CDR3 loop spans 15 amino acids. CDR3 bases: TGTGCCAGCAGCTTAGGAGGCGGACGTTTCACTGAAGCTTTCTTT. Translating gives CASSLGGGRFTEAFF.

The J gene is TRBJ2-3, the V gene TRBV2, with 12 bases aligning to TRBD1. The germline CDR1 and CDR2 sequences are SNHLY and FYNNEI. J was trimmed by 5 bases and V by 7 bases; bases with no gene match: 4. The CDR3 runs to 14 residues. CDR3 sequence (DNA): TGTGCCAGCACCTGGGACAGGGGGCGAGATACGCAGTATTTT. It is translated as CASTWDRGRDTQYF.

The chain uses TRBV6-6 and TRBJ2-5, with D perhaps matching TRBD2 (5 bases). Deletions cut 0 bases from V and 6 bases from J, with 17 bases between. Germline CDR1 MNHNY, CDR2 SVGAGI (reference sequence). This CDR3 has 16 residues. CDR3 nucleotide sequence: TGTGCCAGCAGTTACTCGAGGACCGGGATCGGAAAGACCCAGTACTTC. Translated: CASSYSRTGIGKTQYF.

The V call is TRBV28, the J call TRBJ2-7; 7 bases are shared with TRBD2. The J segment lost 3 bases and the V segment lost 11 bases, leaving 19 bases of the junction unmatched. The CDR3 runs 16 residues. In germline, CDR1 is MDHEN, CDR2 SYDVKM. In nucleotides, the CDR3 is TGTGCCTCCTCCTTGCTCCAGCGGGGCTTCCTCTACGAGCAGTACTTC. As protein: CASSLLQRGFLYEQYF.